These 2 T cell receptor beta chains were sequenced from one sample in a study of response to subunit inactivated influenza vaccine. Via MiXCR, TCRdb re-called the RT-PCR reads, giving one row per CDR3 protein. The table includes 630,000 or so distinct CDR3 sequences, 15% to 18% detected once. The sequences come from PBMCs from blood, collected roughly 12 days after vaccination. The receptors were sampled from a man aged 50-60 years who received an inactivated influenza vaccine.

This clonotype was detected only a few times. The chain has TRBV10-3 and TRBJ2-5, with D tentatively TRBD2 (6 bases). The CDR3 runs 15 residues. Looked up from germline, CDR1 is ENHRY and CDR2 is SYGVKD. The V end was cut by 4 bases, the J end by 3 bases, with 15 bases between. This CDR3 reads CAISAKEGFKETQYF. The DNA for the CDR3 is TGTGCCATCAGTGCCAAGGAGGGTTTTAAAGAGACCCAGTACTTC.

The rearrangement joins TRBV5-1 to TRBJ2-7; possibly TRBD1 for D (5 bases). The germline V gene encodes CDR1 SGHRS and CDR2 YFSETQ. Between the trimmed V and J ends, which lost 1 base and 2 bases, there was a span of 13 bases. CDR3 length equals 15 residues. CDR3 nucleotide sequence: TGCGCCAGCAGCTTGCAGCAGGGTGCGGCCTACGAGCAGTACTTC. It encodes CASSLQQGAAYEQYF. The full variable domain, completed using reference TRBV5-1 and TRBJ2-7, is KAGVTQTPRYLIKTRGQQVTLSCSPISGHRSVSWYQQTPGQGLQFLFEYFSETQRNKGNFPGRFSGRQFSNSRSEMNVSTLELGDSALYLCASSLQQGAAYEQYFGPGTRLTVT.